These 13 T cell receptor beta chains were sequenced from one sample in a study of cytomegalovirus exposure and HLA in healthy donors. Clones were read by immunoSEQ multiplex PCR, and TCRdb kept only the in-frame ones, dropping some. The repertoire holds around 100,000 clones, with roughly 85% as singletons. The sample taken for sequencing was PBMCs. These receptors came from a man aged 18 to 29 in good health and CMV-seropositive.

This clone was seen once. This chain links TRBV9 with TRBJ1-1, with D unclear. This CDR3 has 15 amino acids. Trimming left V 0 bases short and J 4 bases short, with 13 bases between. Germline-derived CDR1 and CDR2 are SGDLS and YYNGEE. CDR3 residues: CASSVAGSGLTEAFF. In DNA, the CDR3 is TGTGCCAGCAGCGTAGCGGGGAGCGGGCTCACTGAAGCTTTCTTT.

The chain has TRBV30 and TRBJ2-6, with a possible D match to TRBD1 (5 bases). The germline V and J ends were trimmed by 2 bases and 0 bases, with 8 bases remaining between them. CDR3 length: 15 residues. Germline CDR1 is GTSNPN and CDR2 is SVGIG (reference sequence). The chain's CDR3 is CAWSIDSSGANVLTF. The CDR3 coding sequence is TGTGCCTGGAGTATCGACAGCTCTGGGGCCAACGTCCTGACTTTC.

The V and J genes are TRBV30 and TRBJ2-1, with TRBD2 matching 12 bases. This CDR3 spans 14 amino acids. V shed 2 bases and J 6 bases; nucleotides not matched to a gene: 2. The V gene's germline CDR1 is GTSNPN and CDR2 SVGIG (reference sequence). The CDR3 region is CAWSRTSGANEQFF. As DNA, the CDR3 is TGTGCCTGGAGTCGGACTAGCGGGGCCAATGAGCAGTTCTTC.

V is TRBV11-3 and J is TRBJ2-1; 7 nucleotides agree with TRBD2. Trimming removed 5 bases from V and 2 bases from J; junction bases left unmatched: 3. CDR1 and CDR2 (germline): SGHNT, YENEEA. The CDR3 runs 14 residues. CDR3 coding DNA: TGTGCCAGCAGCCGGGGGGACCCCTACAATGAGCAGTTCTTC. Protein sequence: CASSRGDPYNEQFF.

The CDR3 protein is CASSFDDSSNEQFF. For the CDR3, the DNA is TGTGCCAGCAGTTTCGACGACAGTTCCAATGAGCAGTTCTTC. This chain joins TRBV6-5 and TRBJ2-1; the D gene is possibly TRBD1 (5 bases). V lost 4 bases, J lost 6 bases, and 13 bases lay in between. Germline V lookup: CDR1 MNHEY, CDR2 SVGAGI. The CDR3 spans 14 residues.

The rearrangement joins TRBV28 to TRBJ2-1; TRBD2 matches 12 bases. There are 15 residues in the CDR3. From germline, CDR1 is MDHEN and CDR2 SYDVKM. Trimming at V came to 4 bases and at J to 3 bases, leaving 1 base not matched to a gene. For the CDR3, the DNA is TGTGCCAGCAGTTGGACTAGCGGGAACTACAATGAGCAGTTCTTC. It codes for CASSWTSGNYNEQFF.

The chain carries TRBV7-3 and TRBJ2-1; TRBD2 matches at 14 bases. CDR3 length: 16 residues. V lost 2 bases to trimming and J lost 8 bases; unmatched junction nucleotides: 5. Germline CDR1 SGHTA, CDR2 FQGTGA. CDR3 nucleotide sequence: TGTGCCAGCAGCTTAGGGGGGACTAGCGGGAGTTATGAGCAGTTCTTC. Protein sequence: CASSLGGTSGSYEQFF.

V is TRBV18 and J is TRBJ2-1, with TRBD2 identical over 9 bases. The V segment lost 3 bases and the J segment 8 bases; nucleotides outside the gene matches: 11. CDR1 is KGHSH, CDR2 LQKENI, per germline. This CDR3 has 16 residues. In nucleotides, the CDR3 is TGTGCCAGCTCACCTTTAGCGGGAGCCCTCGGCGATGAGCAGTTCTTC. Translating it yields CASSPLAGALGDEQFF. The complete variable domain, with remaining parts taken from reference TRBV18 and TRBJ2-1, reads NAGVMQNPRHLVRRRGQEARLRCSPMKGHSHVYWYRQLPEEGLKFMVYLQKENIIDESGMPKERFSAEFPKEGPSILRIQQVVRGDSAAYFCASSPLAGALGDEQFFGPGTRLTVL.

V usage is TRBV30 and J usage is TRBJ2-5, with TRBD2 as a possible D gene (6 bases). V shed 0 bases and J shed 5 bases, with 13 bases lying between them. This CDR3 has 14 amino acids. Germline CDR1 is GTSNPN and CDR2 is SVGIG (reference sequence). CDR3 sequence: CAWSVILAMETQYF. The CDR3 DNA reads TGTGCCTGGAGTGTAATCCTAGCGATGGAGACCCAGTACTTC. Full variable domain (outside the CDR3, taken from reference TRBV30 and TRBJ2-5): SQTIHQWPATLVQPVGSPLSLECTVEGTSNPNLYWYRQAAGRGLQLLFYSVGIGQISSEVPQNLSASRPQDRQFILSSKKLLLSDSGFYLCAWSVILAMETQYFGPGTRLLVL.

V and J are TRBV5-1 and TRBJ2-4; TRBD2 matches at 7 bases. The CDR3 length is 16 residues. The trim removed 3 bases at V and 6 bases at J, leaving 12 bases unmatched. Per the germline V gene, CDR1 is SGHRS and CDR2 is YFSETQ. This chain's CDR3 is CASSSREGEVGNIQYF. The CDR3 nucleotides are TGCGCCAGCAGCTCGAGGGAGGGTGAAGTGGGAAACATTCAGTACTTC.

The V call is TRBV5-6, the J call TRBJ2-3; D might be TRBD2 (5 bases). Germline V gene sequence: CDR1 SGHDT, CDR2 YYEEEE. V was trimmed by 6 bases and J by 0 bases, leaving 8 bases between them. The CDR3 covers 13 residues. The CDR3 DNA follows: TGTGCCAGCACCCAGCGGAGCACAGATACGCAGTATTTT. It codes for CASTQRSTDTQYF. Filled out from reference TRBV5-6 and TRBJ2-3, the complete variable domain reads DAGVTQSPTHLIKTRGQQVTLRCSPKSGHDTVSWYQQALGQGPQFIFQYYEEEERQRGNFPDRFSGHQFPNYSSELNVNALLLGDSALYLCASTQRSTDTQYFGPGTRLTVL.

The chain joins TRBV5-1 to TRBJ1-1; D uncertain. Between the trimmed V and J ends, which lost 4 bases and 6 bases, there was a span of 22 bases. Germline CDR1 is SGHRS and CDR2 is YFSETQ. The CDR3 has 16 amino acids. The CDR3 DNA is TGCGCCAGCAGCCCAGGAACCAGTTCGGAGGTCGCTGAAGCTTTCTTT. Encoded protein: CASSPGTSSEVAEAFF.

The rearrangement uses TRBV4-1 and TRBJ2-5; D is undetermined. This CDR3 contains 12 residues. The V gene lost 2 bases and the J gene lost 5 bases, with 6 bases spanning the gap. The V gene's germline CDR1 is MGHRA and CDR2 YSYEKL. The CDR3 loop is CASSQTRETQYF. Written as DNA, the CDR3 is TGCGCCAGCAGCCAAACTCGGGAGACCCAGTACTTC.